The following is a TCR beta chain sequence with its context. This entry belongs to a study of T cell responses to AZD1222 COVID-19 vaccine. Study background: Analysis merged second doses at about 4 or about 12 weeks.

This table comes from immunoSEQ multiplex PCR, and its TCRdb copy is limited to in-frame clones, with some not included. The sample holds 200,000 or so clones, over 80% seen once. Trimming at V came to 4 bases and at J to 7 bases, leaving 13 bases not matched to a gene. Germline CDR1 MGHDK, CDR2 SYGVNS. The CDR3 loop spans 17 amino acids. The TCR sequence derives from an adult in good health. V is TRBV25-1 and J is TRBJ2-1, with 10 nucleotides matching TRBD2. The material sequenced was peripheral blood, taken on day 0 of AZD1222 vaccination. CDR3 in amino acids: CASSVNYGKAGGNEQFF. The CDR3 nucleotides are TGTGCCAGCAGTGTAAATTACGGTAAAGCGGGAGGGAATGAGCAGTTCTTC.